This T cell receptor (beta chain) was identified in a study of blood T cell repertoires in COVID-19. Looking at the study overall: Sites in the United States, Italy and Spain provided acute and convalescent COVID-19 samples. Nucleic acid was either cDNA or gDNA, and it came from T cells, B-cell-depleted T cells, or PBMCs.

This clone showed up just a few times. Profiling relied on immunoSEQ multiplex PCR, and the TCRdb table lists in-frame clones only, not all of them. Among fewer than 130,000 clones listed, roughly four fifths were seen once. CDR3 length: 13 amino acids. Trimming took off 4 bases at V and 10 bases at J, with 11 bases between the two ends. Germline V lookup: CDR1 KGHSH, CDR2 LQKENI. The receptor was derived from a man in his 70s with active or convalescent COVID-19. The chain uses TRBV18 and TRBJ1-6, with D possibly matching TRBD1 (6 bases). The specimen sequenced was peripheral blood. As DNA, the CDR3 is TGTGCCAGCTCACTAGGACAGCCGTCACCCCTCCACTTT. Translated: CASSLGQPSPLHF.